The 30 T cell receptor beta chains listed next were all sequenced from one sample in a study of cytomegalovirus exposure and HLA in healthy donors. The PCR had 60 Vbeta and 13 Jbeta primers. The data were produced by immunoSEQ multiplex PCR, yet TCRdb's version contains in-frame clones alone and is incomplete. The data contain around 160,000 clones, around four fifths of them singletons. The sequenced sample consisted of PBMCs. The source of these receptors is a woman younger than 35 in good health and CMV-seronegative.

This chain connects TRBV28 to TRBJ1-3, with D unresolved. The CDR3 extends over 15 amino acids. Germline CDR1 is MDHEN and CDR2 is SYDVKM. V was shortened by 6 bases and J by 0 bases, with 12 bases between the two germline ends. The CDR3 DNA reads TGTGCCAGCAGCCACATGGGGAGCTCTGGAAACACCATATATTTT. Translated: CASSHMGSSGNTIYF.

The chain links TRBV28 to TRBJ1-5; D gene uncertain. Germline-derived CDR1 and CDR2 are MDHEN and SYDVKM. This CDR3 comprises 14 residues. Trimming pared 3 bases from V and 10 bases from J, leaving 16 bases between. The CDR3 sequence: CASSLTKGISPQHF. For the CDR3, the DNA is TGTGCCAGCAGTTTGACTAAGGGAATCAGCCCCCAGCATTTT.

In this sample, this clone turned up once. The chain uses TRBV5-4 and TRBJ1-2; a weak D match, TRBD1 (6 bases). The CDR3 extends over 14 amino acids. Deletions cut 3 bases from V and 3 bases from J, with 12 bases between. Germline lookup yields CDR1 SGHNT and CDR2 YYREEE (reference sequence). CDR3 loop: CASSSGQQDYGYTF. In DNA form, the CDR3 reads TGTGCCAGCAGCTCGGGACAACAGGACTATGGCTACACCTTC.

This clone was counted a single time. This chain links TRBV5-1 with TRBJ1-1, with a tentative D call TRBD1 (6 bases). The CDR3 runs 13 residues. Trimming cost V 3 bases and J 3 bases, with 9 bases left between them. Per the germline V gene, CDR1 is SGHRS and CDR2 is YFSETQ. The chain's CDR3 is CASSWTEDTEAFF. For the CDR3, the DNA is TGCGCCAGCAGCTGGACAGAGGACACTGAAGCTTTCTTT.

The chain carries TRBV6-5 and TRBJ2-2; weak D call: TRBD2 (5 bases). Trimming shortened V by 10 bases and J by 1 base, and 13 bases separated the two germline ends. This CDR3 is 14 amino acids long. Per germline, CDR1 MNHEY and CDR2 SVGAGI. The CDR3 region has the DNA TGTGCCATCGCGTCCGGAGGGAACACCGGGGAGCTGTTTTTT. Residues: CAIASGGNTGELFF.

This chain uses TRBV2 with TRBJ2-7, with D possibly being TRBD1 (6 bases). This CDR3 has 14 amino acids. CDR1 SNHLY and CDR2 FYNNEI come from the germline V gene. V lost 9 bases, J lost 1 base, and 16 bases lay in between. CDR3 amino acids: CASSRTATSYEQYF. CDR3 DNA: TGTGCCAGTAGTCGGACAGCCACTTCCTACGAGCAGTACTTC.

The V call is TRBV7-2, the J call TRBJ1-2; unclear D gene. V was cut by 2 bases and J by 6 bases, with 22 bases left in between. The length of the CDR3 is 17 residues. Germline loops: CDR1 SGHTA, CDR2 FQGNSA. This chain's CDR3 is CASSLSSGIWVEDGYTF. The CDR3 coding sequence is TGTGCCAGCAGCTTATCTTCTGGAATTTGGGTTGAGGATGGCTACACCTTC.

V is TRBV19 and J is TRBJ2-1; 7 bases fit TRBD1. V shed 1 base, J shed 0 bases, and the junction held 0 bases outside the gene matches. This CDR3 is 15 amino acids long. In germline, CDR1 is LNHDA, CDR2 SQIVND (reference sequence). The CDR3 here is CASSIGQGSYNEQFF. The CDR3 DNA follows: TGTGCCAGTAGTATAGGACAGGGCTCCTACAATGAGCAGTTCTTC.

The CDR3 sequence: CASSTGQATIYF. In nucleotides, the CDR3 is TGTGCCAGCAGCACTGGACAGGCGACCATATATTTT. The chain has TRBV7-2 and TRBJ1-3, with TRBD1 identical over 7 bases. The trim removed 5 bases at V and 10 bases at J, leaving 5 bases unmatched. In germline, CDR1 is SGHTA, CDR2 FQGNSA. The length of the CDR3 is 12 residues.

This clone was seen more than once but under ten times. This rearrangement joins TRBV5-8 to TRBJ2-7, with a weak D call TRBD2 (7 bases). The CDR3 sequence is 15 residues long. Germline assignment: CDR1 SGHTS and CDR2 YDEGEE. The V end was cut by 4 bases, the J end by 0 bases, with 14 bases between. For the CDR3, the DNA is TGTGCCAGCAGCCGCGGGGGCTGGAGCTCCTACGAGCAGTACTTC. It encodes CASSRGGWSSYEQYF.

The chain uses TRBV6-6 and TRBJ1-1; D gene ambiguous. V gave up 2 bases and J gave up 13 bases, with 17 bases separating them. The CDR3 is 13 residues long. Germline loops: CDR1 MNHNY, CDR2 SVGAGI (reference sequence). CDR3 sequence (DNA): TGTGCCAGCAGTTACAGTGGACGGGGTAAGGATTTCTTT. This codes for CASSYSGRGKDFF.

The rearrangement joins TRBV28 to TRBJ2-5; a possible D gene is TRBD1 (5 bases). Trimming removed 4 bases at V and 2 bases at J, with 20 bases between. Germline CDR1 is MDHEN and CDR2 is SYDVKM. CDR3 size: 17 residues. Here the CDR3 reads CASSSLTDMTLQETQYF. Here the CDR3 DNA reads TGTGCCAGCAGTTCGCTGACGGACATGACCTTACAAGAGACCCAGTACTTC.

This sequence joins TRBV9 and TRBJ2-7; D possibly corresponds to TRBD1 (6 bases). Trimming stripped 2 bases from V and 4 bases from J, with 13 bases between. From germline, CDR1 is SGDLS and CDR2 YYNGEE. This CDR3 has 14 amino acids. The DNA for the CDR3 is TGTGCCAGCAGCGTGGGGACACCATTGTACGAGCAGTACTTC. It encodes CASSVGTPLYEQYF.

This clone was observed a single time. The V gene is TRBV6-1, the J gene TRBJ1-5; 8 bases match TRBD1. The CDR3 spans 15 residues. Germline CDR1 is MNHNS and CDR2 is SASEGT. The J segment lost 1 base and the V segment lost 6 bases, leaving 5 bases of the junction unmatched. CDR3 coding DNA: TGTGCCAGCAGCGAGGGACAGGCAAGCAATCAGCCCCAGCATTTT. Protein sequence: CASSEGQASNQPQHF.

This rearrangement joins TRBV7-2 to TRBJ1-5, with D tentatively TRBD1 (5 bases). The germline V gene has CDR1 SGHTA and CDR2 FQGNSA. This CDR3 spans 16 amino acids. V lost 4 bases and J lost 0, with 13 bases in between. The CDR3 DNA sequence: TGTGCCAGCAGCTCCCGCGGGACGGTTAGCAATCAGCCCCAGCATTTT. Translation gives CASSSRGTVSNQPQHF.

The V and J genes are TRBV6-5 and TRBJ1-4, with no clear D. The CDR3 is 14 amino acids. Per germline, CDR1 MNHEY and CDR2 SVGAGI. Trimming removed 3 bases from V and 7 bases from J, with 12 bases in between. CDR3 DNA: TGTGCCAGCAGTTATCGGTCGGACTCTGAAAAACTGTTTTTT. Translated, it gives CASSYRSDSEKLFF.

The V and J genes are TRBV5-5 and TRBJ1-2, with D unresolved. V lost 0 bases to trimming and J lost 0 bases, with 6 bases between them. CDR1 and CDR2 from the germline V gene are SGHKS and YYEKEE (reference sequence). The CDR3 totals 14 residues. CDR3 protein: CASSLDTANYGYTF. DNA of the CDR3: TGTGCCAGCAGCTTGGACACCGCTAACTATGGCTACACCTTC.

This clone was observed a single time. CDR3 sequence (DNA): TGTGCCAGCATCGGTACAGACCGTGTAGGCTACACCTTC. The encoded protein is CASIGTDRVGYTF. The V and J genes are TRBV6-6 and TRBJ1-2; no clear D gene. The CDR3 has 13 amino acids. Germline values: CDR1 MNHNY, CDR2 SVGAGI (reference sequence). V lost 7 bases and J 8 bases, leaving 17 bases between the germline ends.

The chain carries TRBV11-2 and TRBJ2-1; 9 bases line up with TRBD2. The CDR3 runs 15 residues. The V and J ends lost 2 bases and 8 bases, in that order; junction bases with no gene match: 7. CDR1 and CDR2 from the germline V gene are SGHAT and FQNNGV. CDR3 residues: CASSLRAGGLDEQFF. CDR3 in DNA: TGTGCCAGCAGCTTACGAGCGGGGGGCTTGGATGAGCAGTTCTTC. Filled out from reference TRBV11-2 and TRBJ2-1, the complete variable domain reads EAGVAQSPRYKIIEKRQSVAFWCNPISGHATLYWYQQILGQGPKLLIQFQNNGVVDDSQLPKDRFSAERLKGVDSTLKIQPAKLEDSAVYLCASSLRAGGLDEQFFGPGTRLTVL.

DNA for the CDR3: TGTGCCAGCAGCGACTTTAGCAATCAGCCCCAGCATTTT. Protein: CASSDFSNQPQHF. This chain uses TRBV7-8 with TRBJ1-5; D gene uncertain. The germline gives CDR1 SGHVS, CDR2 FQNEAQ. The CDR3 covers 13 residues. V lost 5 bases and J lost 0, with 5 bases in between.

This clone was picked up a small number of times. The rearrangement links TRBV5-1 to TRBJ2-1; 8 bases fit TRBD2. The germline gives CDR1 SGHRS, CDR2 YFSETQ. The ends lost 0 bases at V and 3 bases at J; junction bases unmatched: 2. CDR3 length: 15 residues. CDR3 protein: CASSLVGGDYNEQFF. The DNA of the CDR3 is TGCGCCAGCAGCTTGGTCGGGGGGGACTACAATGAGCAGTTCTTC.

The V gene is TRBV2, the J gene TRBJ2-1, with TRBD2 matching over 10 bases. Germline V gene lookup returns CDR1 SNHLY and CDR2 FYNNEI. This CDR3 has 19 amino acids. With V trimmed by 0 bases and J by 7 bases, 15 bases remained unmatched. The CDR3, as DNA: TGTGCCAGCAGTGAAGCGCTTCATGGAGAGCTAGCGGGGGTTAATGAGCAGTTCTTC. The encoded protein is CASSEALHGELAGVNEQFF.

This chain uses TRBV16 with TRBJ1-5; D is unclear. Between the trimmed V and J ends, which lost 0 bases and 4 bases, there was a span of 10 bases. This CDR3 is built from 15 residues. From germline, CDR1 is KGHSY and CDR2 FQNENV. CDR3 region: CASSQSGVGNQPQHF. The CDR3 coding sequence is TGTGCCAGCAGCCAATCGGGAGTTGGGAATCAGCCCCAGCATTTT. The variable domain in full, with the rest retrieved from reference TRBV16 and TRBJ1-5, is GEEVAQTPKHLVRGEGQKAKLYCAPIKGHSYVFWYQQVLKNEFKFLISFQNENVFDETGMPKERFSAKCLPNSPCSLEIQATKLEDSAVYFCASSQSGVGNQPQHFGDGTRLSIL.

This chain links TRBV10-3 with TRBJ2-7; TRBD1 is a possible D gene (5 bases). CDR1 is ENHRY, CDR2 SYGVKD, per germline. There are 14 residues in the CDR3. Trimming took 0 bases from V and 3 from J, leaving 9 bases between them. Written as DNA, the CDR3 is TGTGCCATCAGTGAGTCCTCCAGGGACTACGAGCAGTACTTC. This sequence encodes CAISESSRDYEQYF.

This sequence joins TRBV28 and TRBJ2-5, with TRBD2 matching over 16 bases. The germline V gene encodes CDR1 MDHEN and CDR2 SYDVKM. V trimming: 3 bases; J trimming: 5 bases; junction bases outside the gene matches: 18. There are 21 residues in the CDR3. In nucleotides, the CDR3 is TGTGCCAGCAGTTTTCCCCTGCTGGGGACTAGCGGGGGGGCGAGCGTCGAGACCCAGTACTTC. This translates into CASSFPLLGTSGGASVETQYF. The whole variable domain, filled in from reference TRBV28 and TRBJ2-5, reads DVKVTQSSRYLVKRTGEKVFLECVQDMDHENMFWYRQDPGLGLRLIYFSYDVKMKEKGDIPEGYSVSREKKERFSLILESASTNQTSMYLCASSFPLLGTSGGASVETQYFGPGTRLLVL.

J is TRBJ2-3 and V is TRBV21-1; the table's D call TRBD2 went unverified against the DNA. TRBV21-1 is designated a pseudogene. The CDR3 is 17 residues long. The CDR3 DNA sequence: TGTGCCAGCAGCAAGGGTTCTAGCGGGGGGAACACAGATACGCAGTATTTT. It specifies CASSKGSSGGNTDTQYF.

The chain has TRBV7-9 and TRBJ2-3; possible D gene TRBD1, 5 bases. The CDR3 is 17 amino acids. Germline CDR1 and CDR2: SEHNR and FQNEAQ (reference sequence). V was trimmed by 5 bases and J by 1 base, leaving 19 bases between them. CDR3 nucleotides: TGTGCCAGCAGCGCCAGAACGGGCAGGGCGCGCACAGATACGCAGTATTTT. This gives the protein CASSARTGRARTDTQYF.

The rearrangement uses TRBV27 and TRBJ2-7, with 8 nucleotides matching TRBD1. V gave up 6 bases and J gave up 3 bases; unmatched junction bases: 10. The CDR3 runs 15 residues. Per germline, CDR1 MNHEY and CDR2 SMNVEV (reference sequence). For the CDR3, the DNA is TGTGCCAGCAGGCCGGACAGGGAAGGGCGCTACGAGCAGTACTTC. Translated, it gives CASRPDREGRYEQYF.

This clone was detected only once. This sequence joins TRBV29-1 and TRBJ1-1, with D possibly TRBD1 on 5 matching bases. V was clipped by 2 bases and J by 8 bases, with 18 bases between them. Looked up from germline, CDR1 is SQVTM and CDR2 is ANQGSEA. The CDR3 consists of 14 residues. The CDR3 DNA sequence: TGCAGCGTTGAATGGCGGGCGGCCGGGGGGGAAGCTTTCTTT. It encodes CSVEWRAAGGEAFF.

The CDR3 coding sequence is TGTGCCAGCAGTAAGGGACAGGCATCCTACGAGCAGTACTTC. This encodes CASSKGQASYEQYF. The genes are TRBV6-1 and TRBJ2-7, with 8 bases lining up with TRBD1. Germline CDR1 is MNHNS and CDR2 is SASEGT. V dropped 5 bases and J dropped 1; count of bases not matched to a gene: 4. The CDR3 runs to 14 residues.